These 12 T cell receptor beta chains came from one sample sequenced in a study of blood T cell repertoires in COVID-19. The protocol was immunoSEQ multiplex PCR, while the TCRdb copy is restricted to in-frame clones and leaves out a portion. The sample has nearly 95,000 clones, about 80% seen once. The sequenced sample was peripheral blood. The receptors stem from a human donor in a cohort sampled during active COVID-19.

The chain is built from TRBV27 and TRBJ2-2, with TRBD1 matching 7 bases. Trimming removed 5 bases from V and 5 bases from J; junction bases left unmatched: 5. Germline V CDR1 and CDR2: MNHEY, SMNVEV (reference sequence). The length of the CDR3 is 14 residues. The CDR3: CASSRTGLTGELFF. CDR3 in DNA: TGTGCCAGCAGTCGGACAGGCTTGACCGGGGAGCTGTTTTTT.

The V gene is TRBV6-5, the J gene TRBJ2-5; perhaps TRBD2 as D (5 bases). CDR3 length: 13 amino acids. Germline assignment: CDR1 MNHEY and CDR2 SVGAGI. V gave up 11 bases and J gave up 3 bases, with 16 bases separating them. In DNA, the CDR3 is TGTGCCCGCGGGTGGCGGAGCAAAGAGACCCAGTACTTC. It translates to CARGWRSKETQYF.

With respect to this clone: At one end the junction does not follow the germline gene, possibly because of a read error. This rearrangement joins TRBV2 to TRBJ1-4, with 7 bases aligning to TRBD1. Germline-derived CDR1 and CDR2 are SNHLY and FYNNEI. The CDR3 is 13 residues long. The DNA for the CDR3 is TGTGCCAGCAGAGAAGGACAGGCAGGTGAACTGTTTTTT. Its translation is CASREGQAGELFF.

The CDR3 is CASKALGEAFF. Here the CDR3 DNA reads TGTGCCAGCAAGGCCCTAGGTGAAGCTTTCTTT. This chain uses TRBV28 with TRBJ1-1, with D hard to call. The CDR3 has 11 amino acids. Germline CDR1 and CDR2: MDHEN and SYDVKM. Trimming took 7 bases from V and 7 from J, leaving 10 bases between them. The full variable domain, rest sourced from reference TRBV28 and TRBJ1-1, is DVKVTQSSRYLVKRTGEKVFLECVQDMDHENMFWYRQDPGLGLRLIYFSYDVKMKEKGDIPEGYSVSREKKERFSLILESASTNQTSMYLCASKALGEAFFGQGTRLTVV.

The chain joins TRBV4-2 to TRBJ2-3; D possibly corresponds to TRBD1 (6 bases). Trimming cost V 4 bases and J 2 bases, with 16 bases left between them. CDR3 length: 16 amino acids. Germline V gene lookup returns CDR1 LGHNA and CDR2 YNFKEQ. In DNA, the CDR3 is TGTGCCAGCAGCCTAAGCTCGACAGGATCCACAGATACGCAGTATTTT. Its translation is CASSLSSTGSTDTQYF.

Written as DNA, the CDR3 is TGCGCCAGCAGCTTCTTAGCGGGGGGGAACACAGATACGCAGTATTTT. Translated: CASSFLAGGNTDTQYF. The gene calls are TRBV5-1 and TRBJ2-3; TRBD2 aligns across 11 bases. The CDR3 contains 16 residues. Trimming took 2 bases from V and 2 from J; bases not matched to a gene: 4. Germline V lookup: CDR1 SGHRS, CDR2 YFSETQ.

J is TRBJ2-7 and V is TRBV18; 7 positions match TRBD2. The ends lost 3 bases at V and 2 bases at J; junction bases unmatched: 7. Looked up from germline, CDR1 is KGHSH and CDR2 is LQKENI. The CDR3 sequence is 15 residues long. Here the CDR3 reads CASSPITGGAYEQYF. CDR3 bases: TGTGCCAGCTCACCCATCACGGGGGGTGCCTACGAGCAGTACTTC.

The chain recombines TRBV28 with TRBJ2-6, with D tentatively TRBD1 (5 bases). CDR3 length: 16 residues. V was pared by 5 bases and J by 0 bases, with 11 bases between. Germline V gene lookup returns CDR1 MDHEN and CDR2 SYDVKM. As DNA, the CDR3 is TGTGCCAGCAGTCCCGCGACAGCCTCTGGGGCCAACGTCCTGACTTTC. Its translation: CASSPATASGANVLTF.

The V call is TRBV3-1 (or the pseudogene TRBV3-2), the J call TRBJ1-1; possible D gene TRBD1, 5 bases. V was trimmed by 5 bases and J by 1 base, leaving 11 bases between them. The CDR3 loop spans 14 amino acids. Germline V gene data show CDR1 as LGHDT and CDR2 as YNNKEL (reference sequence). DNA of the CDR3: TGTGCCAGCAGCTTCGGGGGGGGGAACACTGAAGCTTTCTTT. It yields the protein CASSFGGGNTEAFF.

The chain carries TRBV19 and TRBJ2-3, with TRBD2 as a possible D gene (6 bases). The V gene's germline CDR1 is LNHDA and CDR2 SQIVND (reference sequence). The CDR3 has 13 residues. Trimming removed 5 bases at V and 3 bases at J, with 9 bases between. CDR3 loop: CASSAGITDTQYF. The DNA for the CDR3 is TGTGCCAGTAGTGCGGGAATAACAGATACGCAGTATTTT. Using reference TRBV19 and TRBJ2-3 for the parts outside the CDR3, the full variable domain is DGGITQSPKYLFRKEGQNVTLSCEQNLNHDAMYWYRQDPGQGLRLIYYSQIVNDFQKGDIAEGYSVSREKKESFPLTVTSAQKNPTAFYLCASSAGITDTQYFGPGTRLTVL.

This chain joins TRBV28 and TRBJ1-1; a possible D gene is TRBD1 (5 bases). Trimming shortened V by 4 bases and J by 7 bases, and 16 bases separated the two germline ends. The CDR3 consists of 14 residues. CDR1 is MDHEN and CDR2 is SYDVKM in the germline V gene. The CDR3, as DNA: TGTGCCAGCAGTTCAGTCCGAACGGGACTTGAAGCTTTCTTT. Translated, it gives CASSSVRTGLEAFF.

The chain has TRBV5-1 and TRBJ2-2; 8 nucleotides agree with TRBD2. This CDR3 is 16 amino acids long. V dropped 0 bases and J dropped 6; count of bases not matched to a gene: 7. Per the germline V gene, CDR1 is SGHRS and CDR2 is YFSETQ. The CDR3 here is CASSLDSTSGPGELFF. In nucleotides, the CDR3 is TGCGCCAGCAGCTTGGACTCCACTAGCGGCCCCGGGGAGCTGTTTTTT.